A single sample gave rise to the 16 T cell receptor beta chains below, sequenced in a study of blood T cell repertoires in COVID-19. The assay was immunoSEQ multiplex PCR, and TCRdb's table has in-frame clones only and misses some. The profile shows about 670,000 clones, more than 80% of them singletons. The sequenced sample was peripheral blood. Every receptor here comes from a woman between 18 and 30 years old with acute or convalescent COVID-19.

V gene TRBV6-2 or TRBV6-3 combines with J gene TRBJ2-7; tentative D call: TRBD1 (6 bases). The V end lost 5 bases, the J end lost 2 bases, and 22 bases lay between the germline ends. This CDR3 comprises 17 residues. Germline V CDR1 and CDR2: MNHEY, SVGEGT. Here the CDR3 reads CASSKTSGTPFTYEQYF. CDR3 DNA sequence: TGTGCCAGCAGTAAAACATCCGGGACACCTTTTACCTACGAGCAGTACTTC.

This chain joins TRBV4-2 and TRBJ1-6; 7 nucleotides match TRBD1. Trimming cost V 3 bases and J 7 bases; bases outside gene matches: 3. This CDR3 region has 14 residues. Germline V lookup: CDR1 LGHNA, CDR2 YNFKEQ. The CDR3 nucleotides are TGTGCCAGCAGCCAGTACAGGGGAAATTCACCCCTCCACTTT. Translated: CASSQYRGNSPLHF.

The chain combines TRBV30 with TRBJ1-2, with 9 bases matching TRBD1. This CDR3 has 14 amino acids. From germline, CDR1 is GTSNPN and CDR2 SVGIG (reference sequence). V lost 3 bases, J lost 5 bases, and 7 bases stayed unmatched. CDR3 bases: TGTGCCTGGAGAAAACAGGGGGCAGAATATGGCTACACCTTC. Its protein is CAWRKQGAEYGYTF.

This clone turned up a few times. CDR3 residues: CASRTDRRMNTEAFF. CDR3 nucleotide sequence: TGTGCCAGCAGAACAGACAGGAGAATGAACACTGAAGCTTTCTTT. The V call is TRBV5-5, the J call TRBJ1-1; a weak D match, TRBD1 (6 bases). Germline assignment: CDR1 SGHKS and CDR2 YYEKEE (reference sequence). V was trimmed by 5 bases and J by 0 bases, leaving 14 bases between them. This CDR3 is 15 amino acids long.

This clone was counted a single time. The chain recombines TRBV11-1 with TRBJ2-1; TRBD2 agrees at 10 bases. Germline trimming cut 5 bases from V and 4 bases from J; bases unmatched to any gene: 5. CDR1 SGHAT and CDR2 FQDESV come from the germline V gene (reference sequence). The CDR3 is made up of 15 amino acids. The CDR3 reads CASSRERGGYNEQFF. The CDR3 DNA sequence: TGTGCCAGCAGCCGGGAGCGGGGGGGTTACAATGAGCAGTTCTTC.

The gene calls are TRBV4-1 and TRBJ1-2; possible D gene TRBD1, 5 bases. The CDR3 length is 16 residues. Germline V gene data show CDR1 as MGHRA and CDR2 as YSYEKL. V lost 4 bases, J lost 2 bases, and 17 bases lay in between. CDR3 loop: CASSLLDTGTNYGYTF. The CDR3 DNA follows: TGCGCCAGCAGCCTACTTGACACAGGAACCAACTATGGCTACACCTTC.

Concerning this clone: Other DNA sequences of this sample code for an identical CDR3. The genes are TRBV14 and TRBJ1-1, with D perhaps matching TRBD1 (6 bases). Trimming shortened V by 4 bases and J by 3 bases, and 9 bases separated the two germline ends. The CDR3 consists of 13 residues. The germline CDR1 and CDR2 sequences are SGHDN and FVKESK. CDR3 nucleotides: TGTGCCAGCAGCCTCACAGGGTACACTGAAGCTTTCTTT. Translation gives CASSLTGYTEAFF.

The CDR3 bases are TGTGCCAGCAGCTTAAGAGGGATGGGGACTGAAGCTTTCTTT. Its protein product is CASSLRGMGTEAFF. The J gene is TRBJ1-1, the V gene TRBV7-3, with D uncertain. The CDR3 has 14 residues. CDR1 is SGHTA, CDR2 FQGTGA, per germline. V lost 1 base and J lost 5, with 11 bases in between. The entire variable domain, with the rest obtained from reference TRBV7-3 and TRBJ1-1, is as follows: GAGVSQTPSNKVTEKGKYVELRCDPISGHTALYWYRQSLGQGPEFLIYFQGTGAADDSGLPNDRFFAVRPEGSVSTLKIQRTERGDSAVYLCASSLRGMGTEAFFGQGTRLTVV.

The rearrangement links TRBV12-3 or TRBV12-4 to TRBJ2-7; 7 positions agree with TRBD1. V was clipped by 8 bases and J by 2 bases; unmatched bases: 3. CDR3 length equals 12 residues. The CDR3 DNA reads TGTGCCAGCCTTGGGACAGCCTACGAGCAGTACTTC. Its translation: CASLGTAYEQYF.

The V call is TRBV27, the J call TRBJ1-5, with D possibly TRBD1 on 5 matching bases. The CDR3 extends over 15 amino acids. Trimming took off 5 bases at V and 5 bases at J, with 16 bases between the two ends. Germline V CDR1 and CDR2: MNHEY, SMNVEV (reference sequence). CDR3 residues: CASSRWAGEYQPQHF. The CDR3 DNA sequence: TGTGCCAGCAGTCGTTGGGCGGGGGAGTATCAGCCCCAGCATTTT.

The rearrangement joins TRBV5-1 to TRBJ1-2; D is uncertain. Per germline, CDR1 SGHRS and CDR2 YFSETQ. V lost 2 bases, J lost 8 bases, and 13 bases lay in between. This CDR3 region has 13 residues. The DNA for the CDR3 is TGCGCCAGCAGCTTTGACGGGGTTATCGGCTACACCTTC. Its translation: CASSFDGVIGYTF.

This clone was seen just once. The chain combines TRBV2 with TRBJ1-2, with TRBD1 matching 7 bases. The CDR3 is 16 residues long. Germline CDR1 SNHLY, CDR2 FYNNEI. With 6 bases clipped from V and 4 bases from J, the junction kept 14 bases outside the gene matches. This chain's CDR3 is CASRDPGQPRSYGYTF. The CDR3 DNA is TGTGCCAGCAGAGACCCGGGACAGCCAAGATCCTATGGCTACACCTTC.

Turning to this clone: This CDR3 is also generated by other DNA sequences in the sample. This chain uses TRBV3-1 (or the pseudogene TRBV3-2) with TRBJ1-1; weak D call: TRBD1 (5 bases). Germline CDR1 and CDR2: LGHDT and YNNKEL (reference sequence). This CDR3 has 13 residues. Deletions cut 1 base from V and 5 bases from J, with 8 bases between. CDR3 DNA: TGTGCCAGCAGCCAAGCGGGGGGTACTGAAGCTTTCTTT. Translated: CASSQAGGTEAFF.

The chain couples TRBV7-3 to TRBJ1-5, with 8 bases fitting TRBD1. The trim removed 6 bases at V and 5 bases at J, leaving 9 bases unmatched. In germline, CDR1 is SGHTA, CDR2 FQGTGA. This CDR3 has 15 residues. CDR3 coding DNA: TGTGCCAGCAGGAGTGCGGACAGGGATGATCAGCCCCAGCATTTT. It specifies CASRSADRDDQPQHF. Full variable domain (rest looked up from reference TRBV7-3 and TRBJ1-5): GAGVSQTPSNKVTEKGKYVELRCDPISGHTALYWYRQSLGQGPEFLIYFQGTGAADDSGLPNDRFFAVRPEGSVSTLKIQRTERGDSAVYLCASRSADRDDQPQHFGDGTRLSIL.

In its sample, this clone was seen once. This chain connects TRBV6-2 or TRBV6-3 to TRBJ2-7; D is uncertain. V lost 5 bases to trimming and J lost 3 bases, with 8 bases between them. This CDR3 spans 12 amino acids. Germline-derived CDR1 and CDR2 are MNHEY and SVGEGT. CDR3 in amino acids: CASSHTHYEQYF. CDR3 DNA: TGTGCCAGCAGTCACACCCACTACGAGCAGTACTTC.

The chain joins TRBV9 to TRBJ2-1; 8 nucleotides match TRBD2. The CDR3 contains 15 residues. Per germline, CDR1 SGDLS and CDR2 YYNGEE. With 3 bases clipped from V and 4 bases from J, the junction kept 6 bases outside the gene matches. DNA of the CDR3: TGTGCCAGCAGCGGGGAGCGGGGGCCTTACAATGAGCAGTTCTTC. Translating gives CASSGERGPYNEQFF.